This entry concerns a single T cell receptor beta chain. Its antigen is still unknown. This specimen comes from a study of T-cell memory formation after mild COVID-19. Deletions cut 4 bases from V and 7 bases from J, with 16 bases between. From germline, CDR1 is MNHEY and CDR2 SVGAGI. The CDR3 consists of 14 residues. Study conclusions and caveats: Some responding clones appeared in pre-infection memory, suggesting cross-reactive memory joined.

5'RACE primed from the constant segment yielded TCR alpha and TCR beta cDNA libraries bearing sample barcodes and UMIs. MiXCR was run by TCRdb on the 5' RACE reads, yielding one entry per CDR3 protein. The sample contains hundreds of thousands of distinct CDR3 sequences, about a fifth of which appear only once. The specimen was PBMCs or a T cell subset sorted from them (not recorded which). The V and J genes are TRBV6-5 and TRBJ1-2; D call uncertain. The sequence derives from an adult woman who had mild COVID-19 (a few samples of this study predate the infection). Cell type and time point are not known. This CDR3 is CASSSEFPHSGYTF. The CDR3 coding sequence is TGTGCCAGCAGTTCCGAGTTCCCCCACAGTGGCTACACCTTC.